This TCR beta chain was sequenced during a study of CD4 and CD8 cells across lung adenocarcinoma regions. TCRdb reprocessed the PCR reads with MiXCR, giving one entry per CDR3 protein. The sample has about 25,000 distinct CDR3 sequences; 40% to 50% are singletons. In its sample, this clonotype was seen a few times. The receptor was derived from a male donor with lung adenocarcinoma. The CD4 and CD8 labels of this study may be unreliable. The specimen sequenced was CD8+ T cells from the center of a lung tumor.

In DNA, the CDR3 is TGTGCCAGCAGTTACATAACTGGCCAAGAGACCCAGTACTTC. It codes for CASSYITGQETQYF. The J gene is TRBJ2-5, the V gene TRBV6-2 or TRBV6-3; D is unresolved. Trimming stripped 2 bases from V and 1 base from J, with 8 bases between. This CDR3 is 14 amino acids long. CDR1 and CDR2 from the germline V gene are MNHEY and SVGEGT.